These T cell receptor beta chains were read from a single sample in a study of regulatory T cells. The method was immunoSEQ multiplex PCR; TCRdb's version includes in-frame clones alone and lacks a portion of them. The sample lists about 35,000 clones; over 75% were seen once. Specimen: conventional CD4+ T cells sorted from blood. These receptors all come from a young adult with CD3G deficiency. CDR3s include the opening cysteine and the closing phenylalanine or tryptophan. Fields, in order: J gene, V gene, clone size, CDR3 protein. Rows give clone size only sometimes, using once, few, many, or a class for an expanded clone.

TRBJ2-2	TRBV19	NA	CASSIVGGELFF
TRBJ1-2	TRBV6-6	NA	CASNNQGIGGYTF
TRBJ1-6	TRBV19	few	CASSFRTGGDSPLHF
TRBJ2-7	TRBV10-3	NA	CAISPAQTGEQYF
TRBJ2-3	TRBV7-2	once	CASSLTGGAAGDTQYF
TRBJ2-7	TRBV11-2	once	CASSVTHRGEQYF
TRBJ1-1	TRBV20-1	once	CSATLSGEAFF
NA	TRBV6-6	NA	CASSYSVRDSVYEQYF
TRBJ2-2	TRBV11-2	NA	CASSAPGIATGELFF
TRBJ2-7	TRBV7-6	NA	CASSPGKRGAYEQYF
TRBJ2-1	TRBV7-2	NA	CASSLGREQFF
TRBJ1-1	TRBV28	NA	CASTEVSTSRTEAFF
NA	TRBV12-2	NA	CASRLASDRGYEQYF